A single sample gave rise to the 6 T cell receptor beta chains below, sequenced in a study of T cell repertoires in cytomegalovirus infection. TCRdb called the reads again in MiXCR, with one record for every CDR3 protein. Of 100,000 to 150,000 distinct CDR3 sequences in the sample, over 30% were seen once. These TCRs' antigens remain unknown. The source was CD8+ T cells from cultured PBMCs, collected from culture after CMV antigen stimulation. The receptor source for this set is a human donor in good health (CMV status not recorded). Some clones in this sample may be carry-over from other donors' samples.

CDR3 protein: CASSYSGSRNEKLFF. DNA for the CDR3: TGTGCCAGCAGTTACTCCGGCAGTAGAAATGAAAAACTGTTTTTT. The genes are TRBV6-5 and TRBJ1-4; D is unresolved. Germline CDR1 is MNHEY and CDR2 is SVGAGI. V lost 0 bases and J lost 5, with 10 bases in between. This CDR3 has 15 residues.

This clonotype was counted between two and nine times. The V and J genes are TRBV7-2 and TRBJ2-1; maybe TRBD1 (6 bases). In germline, CDR1 is SGHTA, CDR2 FQGNSA. V lost 4 bases to trimming and J lost 0 bases, with 10 bases between them. The CDR3 length is 15 residues. CDR3 region: CASSSRDTSYNEQFF. The CDR3, as DNA: TGTGCCAGCAGCTCCCGGGACACCTCCTACAATGAGCAGTTCTTC.

The chain is built from TRBV7-6 and TRBJ1-2; D remains ambiguous. The CDR3 loop spans 15 amino acids. Trimming shortened V by 4 bases and J by 4 bases, and 16 bases separated the two germline ends. Germline V gene data show CDR1 as SGHVS and CDR2 as FNYEAQ. CDR3 DNA sequence: TGTGCCAGCAGCTCATCCATGGCATCCCTCTATGGCTACACCTTC. As protein: CASSSSMASLYGYTF.

This clonotype has just a few counts. V is TRBV19 and J is TRBJ1-1, with D uncertain. Looked up from germline, CDR1 is LNHDA and CDR2 is SQIVND (reference sequence). V dropped 0 bases and J dropped 1 base, with 3 bases sitting between them. This CDR3 comprises 13 residues. CDR3 sequence: CASSIEGNTEAFF. CDR3 nucleotide sequence: TGTGCCAGTAGTATAGAGGGGAACACTGAAGCTTTCTTT.

The chain couples TRBV4-1 to TRBJ1-4; TRBD1 matches at 8 bases. This CDR3 spans 16 amino acids. V shed 1 base and J 5 bases; nucleotides not matched to a gene: 6. CDR1 is MGHRA, CDR2 YSYEKL, per germline. CDR3 amino acids: CASSQVAGQENEKLFF. CDR3 nucleotide sequence: TGCGCCAGCAGCCAAGTTGCGGGACAGGAGAATGAAAAACTGTTTTTT.

This clonotype was counted only a few times. V gene TRBV18 combines with J gene TRBJ2-6, with D unresolved. The CDR3 contains 16 residues. V shed 1 base and J shed 0 bases, with 7 bases lying between them. Germline V gene lookup returns CDR1 KGHSH and CDR2 LQKENI. The CDR3 loop is CASSPLPPSGANVLTF. In nucleotides, the CDR3 is TGTGCCAGCTCACCACTCCCCCCCTCTGGGGCCAACGTCCTGACTTTC.